The 31 T cell receptor beta chains reported below all come from one sample, sequenced in a study of cytomegalovirus exposure and HLA in healthy donors. Primers included in the PCR were 60 Vbeta and 13 Jbeta primers. Profiled with immunoSEQ multiplex PCR; TCRdb holds only in-frame clones, not every one. The data hold 90,000 to 130,000 clones, with under 85% observed a single time. Material: PBMCs. The receptor source for this set is a man aged 25 to 40 in good health and CMV-seropositive.

V and J are TRBV19 and TRBJ1-1, with TRBD1 identical over 10 bases. CDR1 and CDR2 (germline): LNHDA, SQIVND (reference sequence). CDR3 length: 13 residues. The junction had 8 bases not matched to a gene; V was cut back by 10 bases and J by 6 bases. CDR3 nucleotides: TGTGCCACCAGACAGGGGGCTTTCTCTGAAGCTTTCTTT. It is translated as CATRQGAFSEAFF.

V is TRBV7-2 and J is TRBJ2-1; TRBD2 aligns across 11 bases. The CDR3 length is 14 residues. The trim removed 3 bases at V and 5 bases at J, leaving 0 bases unmatched. CDR1 is SGHTA, CDR2 FQGNSA, per germline. CDR3 loop: CASSLGLADNEQFF. CDR3 DNA sequence: TGTGCCAGCAGCTTGGGACTAGCGGACAATGAGCAGTTCTTC.

The chain combines TRBV5-1 with TRBJ1-6; TRBD1 might be the D (6 bases). The CDR3 has 16 residues. V was trimmed by 4 bases and J by 10 bases, leaving 21 bases between them. The germline CDR1 and CDR2 sequences are SGHRS and YFSETQ. CDR3 protein: CASSPSGGRGDSPLHF. The DNA of the CDR3 is TGCGCCAGCAGCCCCTCCGGTGGCAGGGGAGACTCACCCCTCCACTTT.

The V and J genes are TRBV4-1 and TRBJ2-7; tentative D call: TRBD1 (6 bases). Trimming took off 2 bases at V and 7 bases at J, with 24 bases between the two ends. The germline gives CDR1 MGHRA, CDR2 YSYEKL. The CDR3 runs to 17 residues. The DNA of the CDR3 is TGCGCCAGCAGCCAACCGCGAGGATCAGGGGCCGTCCGAGAGCAGTACTTC. It specifies CASSQPRGSGAVREQYF.

This clone was detected only a few times. The V and J genes are TRBV6-1 and TRBJ2-6; 12 nucleotides match TRBD2. The CDR3 length is 18 residues. Trimming cost V 4 bases and J 3 bases; bases outside gene matches: 7. Germline V gene data show CDR1 as MNHNS and CDR2 as SASEGT. The CDR3 DNA reads TGTGCCAGCAGTGCATCTAGCGGGGGGGCAGGTGGGGCCAACGTCCTGACTTTC. Protein: CASSASSGGAGGANVLTF.

V usage is TRBV15 and J usage is TRBJ1-5; 8 bases match TRBD1. CDR1 LNHNV and CDR2 YYDKDF come from the germline V gene (reference sequence). Germline trimming cut 1 base from V and 6 bases from J; bases unmatched to any gene: 5. There are 15 residues in the CDR3. The CDR3 loop is CATSRVTGEGQPQHF. DNA of the CDR3: TGTGCCACCAGCAGAGTGACAGGGGAAGGTCAGCCCCAGCATTTT.

This clone turned up a few times. J is TRBJ1-2 and V is TRBV6-1; 7 bases map to TRBD1. The ends lost 6 bases at V and 4 bases at J; junction bases unmatched: 5. The CDR3 extends over 13 amino acids. CDR1 MNHNS and CDR2 SASEGT come from the germline V gene. CDR3 sequence reads: CASRISGGYGYTF. CDR3 sequence (DNA): TGTGCCAGCAGGATCTCAGGGGGCTATGGCTACACCTTC.

The genes are TRBV28 and TRBJ2-6, with TRBD1 identical over 8 bases. The CDR3 has 14 residues. V gave up 6 bases and J gave up 4 bases; unmatched junction bases: 2. Germline V CDR1 and CDR2: MDHEN, SYDVKM. The CDR3 spells CASRTGVGANVLTF. Here the CDR3 DNA reads TGTGCCAGCAGGACAGGGGTCGGGGCCAACGTCCTGACTTTC.

There are a few counts of this clone. J is TRBJ2-1 and V is TRBV19, with 9 bases matching TRBD2. The germline V gene has CDR1 LNHDA and CDR2 SQIVND (reference sequence). After removal of 11 bases from V and 2 bases from J, the junction contained 7 bases not matched to a gene. The CDR3 spans 14 residues. The CDR3, as DNA: TGTGCCCCACGGGGACTAGCAGCCTACAATGAGCAGTTCTTC. It codes for CAPRGLAAYNEQFF.

This clone has more than one count but fewer than ten. The J gene is TRBJ1-5, the V gene TRBV4-2; D perhaps matches TRBD1 (5 bases). Germline CDR1 reads LGHNA; CDR2 reads YNFKEQ. V lost 0 bases to trimming and J lost 5 bases, with 23 bases between them. This CDR3 has 19 amino acids. This CDR3 reads CASSQDRRGRAGRDQPQHF. In DNA, the CDR3 is TGTGCCAGCAGCCAAGATCGGAGAGGCAGGGCCGGGCGAGATCAGCCCCAGCATTTT.

This chain connects TRBV5-6 to TRBJ2-7; D gene unclear. In germline, CDR1 is SGHDT, CDR2 YYEEEE. The V end lost 4 bases, the J end lost 2 bases, and 19 bases lay between the germline ends. This CDR3 spans 16 amino acids. The CDR3 sequence: CASSIWRRAPTYEQYF. In DNA form, the CDR3 reads TGTGCCAGCAGCATATGGCGGAGAGCTCCTACCTACGAGCAGTACTTC. The whole variable domain, filled in from reference TRBV5-6 and TRBJ2-7, reads DAGVTQSPTHLIKTRGQQVTLRCSPKSGHDTVSWYQQALGQGPQFIFQYYEEEERQRGNFPDRFSGHQFPNYSSELNVNALLLGDSALYLCASSIWRRAPTYEQYFGPGTRLTVT.

The chain carries TRBV29-1 and TRBJ2-3, with D perhaps matching TRBD2 (7 bases). The CDR3 extends over 14 amino acids. V was pared by 1 base and J by 4 bases, with 12 bases between. Per the germline V gene, CDR1 is SQVTM and CDR2 is ANQGSEA. The CDR3 sequence: CSVEGGGAPDTQYF. CDR3 DNA: TGCAGCGTTGAAGGAGGGGGGGCCCCAGATACGCAGTATTTT.

The chain combines TRBV9 with TRBJ2-7; 8 bases line up with TRBD2. Germline CDR1 and CDR2: SGDLS and YYNGEE. Trimming cost V 3 bases and J 2 bases; bases outside gene matches: 10. CDR3 length equals 16 residues. The CDR3 here is CASSAGGAGNPYEQYF. DNA of the CDR3: TGTGCCAGCAGCGCGGGGGGGGCAGGGAATCCCTACGAGCAGTACTTC.

The V gene is TRBV5-1, the J gene TRBJ2-5; 11 positions match TRBD2. J lost 4 bases, V lost 4 bases, and 9 bases had no gene match. CDR3 length: 16 residues. Germline-derived CDR1 and CDR2 are SGHRS and YFSETQ. CDR3 in amino acids: CASSLGLAAELETQYF. The DNA for the CDR3 is TGCGCCAGCAGCCTGGGACTAGCGGCGGAGTTAGAGACCCAGTACTTC.

This clone came up a few times. The V and J genes are TRBV6-1 and TRBJ2-2, with no clear D. Trimming cost V 8 bases and J 7 bases, with 17 bases left between them. Germline CDR1 is MNHNS and CDR2 is SASEGT. The CDR3 consists of 14 residues. CDR3 nucleotide sequence: TGTGCCAGCGGCAGAGGTTCGGCTTTCGGGGAGCTGTTTTTT. Protein sequence: CASGRGSAFGELFF.

Remarks on this clone: The likely explanation is a read error, given a far larger clone one base away. The genes are TRBV2 and TRBJ1-6, with 8 positions matching TRBD1. Trimming took 6 bases from V and 5 from J; bases not matched to a gene: 3. Germline CDR1 reads SNHLY; CDR2 reads FYNNEI. The CDR3 loop spans 14 amino acids. The CDR3 protein is CASREGQDNSPLHF. Written as DNA, the CDR3 is TGTGCCAGCAGGGAGGGACAGGATAATTCACCCCTCCACTTT.

This chain joins TRBV19 and TRBJ2-7, with 7 bases identical to TRBD2. The CDR3 totals 13 residues. Losses at the gene ends were 4 bases for V and 2 bases for J; bases not matched to a gene: 2. The germline CDR1 and CDR2 sequences are LNHDA and SQIVND (reference sequence). The CDR3 here is CASSTGGAYEQYF. Written as DNA, the CDR3 is TGTGCCAGTAGTACGGGGGGAGCCTACGAGCAGTACTTC.

V gene TRBV7-2 combines with J gene TRBJ1-2, with TRBD1 as a possible D gene (6 bases). The germline CDR1 and CDR2 sequences are SGHTA and FQGNSA. Trimming shortened V by 4 bases and J by 8 bases, and 8 bases separated the two germline ends. This CDR3 is 11 amino acids long. CDR3: CASSYGQGYTF. CDR3 bases: TGTGCCAGCAGCTATGGACAGGGCTACACCTTC.

The chain combines TRBV7-8 with TRBJ2-5; a weak D match, TRBD2 (6 bases). This CDR3 is 15 amino acids long. V was shortened by 5 bases and J by 1 base, with 14 bases between the two germline ends. Germline V gene data show CDR1 as SGHVS and CDR2 as FQNEAQ. The CDR3 DNA sequence: TGTGCCAGCAGCAAAGAACGGGACTTCCAAGAGACCCAGTACTTC. Protein: CASSKERDFQETQYF.

CDR3 amino acids: CASSQDRSGGVTDTQYF. In DNA, the CDR3 is TGCGCCAGCAGCCAAGATCGGAGCGGGGGGGTCACAGATACGCAGTATTTT. This chain uses TRBV4-3 with TRBJ2-3; 10 positions agree with TRBD2. V lost 0 bases and J lost 2; bases outside the gene matches: 5. Germline-derived CDR1 and CDR2 are LGHNA and YSLEER. CDR3 size: 17 residues.

The chain links TRBV7-6 to TRBJ2-3, with a tentative D call TRBD1 (7 bases). V was cut by 3 bases and J by 2 bases, with 18 bases left in between. Germline V lookup: CDR1 SGHVS, CDR2 FNYEAQ. This CDR3 is 17 amino acids long. CDR3 sequence (DNA): TGTGCCAGCAGCTTGAGTGACCAGGGGGGACACACAGATACGCAGTATTTT. Encoded protein: CASSLSDQGGHTDTQYF. The full variable domain, completed using reference TRBV7-6 and TRBJ2-3, is GAGVSQSPRYKVTKRGQDVALRCDPISGHVSLYWYRQALGQGPEFLTYFNYEAQQDKSGLPNDRFSAERPEGSISTLTIQRTEQRDSAMYRCASSLSDQGGHTDTQYFGPGTRLTVL.

This chain joins TRBV7-2 and TRBJ2-3, with 8 bases that match TRBD1. The germline V gene encodes CDR1 SGHTA and CDR2 FQGNSA. The V gene end was trimmed by 3 bases and the J gene end by 0 bases; junction bases not matched to a gene: 5. This CDR3 is built from 16 residues. CDR3: CASSLPRGRSTDTQYF. DNA of the CDR3: TGTGCCAGCAGCTTGCCCAGGGGGCGGAGCACAGATACGCAGTATTTT.

The table lists this clone with a few counts. The chain has TRBV19 and TRBJ2-1, with D unresolved. CDR3 size: 13 residues. The germline V gene has CDR1 LNHDA and CDR2 SQIVND (reference sequence). V lost 2 bases and J 6 bases, leaving 8 bases between the germline ends. As DNA, the CDR3 is TGTGCCAGTAGTATATTCCCCCGCAATGAGCAGTTCTTC. Its translation is CASSIFPRNEQFF.

Here the CDR3 reads CASSSQGRFQPQHF. For the CDR3, the DNA is TGTGCCAGCAGCTCACAGGGAAGGTTTCAGCCCCAGCATTTT. The chain is built from TRBV27 and TRBJ1-5; D perhaps matches TRBD1 (6 bases). Trimming took off 6 bases at V and 6 bases at J, with 15 bases between the two ends. In germline, CDR1 is MNHEY, CDR2 SMNVEV (reference sequence). This CDR3 has 14 amino acids.

The V gene is TRBV30, the J gene TRBJ1-4; TRBD1 might be the D (6 bases). CDR1 and CDR2 (germline): GTSNPN, SVGIG (reference sequence). This CDR3 is 12 amino acids long. The germline V and J ends were trimmed by 5 bases and 4 bases, with 8 bases remaining between them. DNA of the CDR3: TGTGCCTGGGCAGGGGATAATGAAAAACTGTTTTTT. Translated: CAWAGDNEKLFF.

CDR3 sequence: CASSSKSDWFSTDTQYF. The CDR3 bases are TGTGCCAGCAGCTCAAAATCAGACTGGTTTAGCACAGATACGCAGTATTTT. The chain joins TRBV5-6 to TRBJ2-3; D remains unclear. Trimming stripped 3 bases from V and 0 bases from J, with 17 bases between. Looked up from germline, CDR1 is SGHDT and CDR2 is YYEEEE. The CDR3 runs 17 residues.

This clone was detected a few times. This chain joins TRBV7-9 and TRBJ2-1; 9 bases are a match to TRBD2. CDR3 length: 15 amino acids. Germline-derived CDR1 and CDR2 are SEHNR and FQNEAQ (reference sequence). V trimming: 5 bases; J trimming: 9 bases; junction bases outside the gene matches: 11. In DNA, the CDR3 is TGTGCCAGCAGCCATAGCGGGGGTGATTCGGGTGAGCAGTTCTTC. This sequence encodes CASSHSGGDSGEQFF.

Here the CDR3 reads CASSPTGGIYEQYF. The CDR3 bases are TGCGCCAGCAGCCCGACAGGGGGAATCTACGAGCAGTACTTC. V and J are TRBV5-1 and TRBJ2-7, with 9 nucleotides matching TRBD1. The CDR3 is 14 amino acids. Germline CDR1 is SGHRS and CDR2 is YFSETQ. The trim removed 4 bases at V and 3 bases at J, leaving 5 bases unmatched.

The chain links TRBV7-9 to TRBJ2-7; D perhaps matches TRBD1 (6 bases). The CDR3 extends over 14 amino acids. V was shortened by 10 bases and J by 0 bases, with 16 bases between the two germline ends. Germline CDR1 SEHNR, CDR2 FQNEAQ (reference sequence). The CDR3 coding sequence is TGTGCCACCTCGTGGGACAAATCCTCCTACGAGCAGTACTTC. Its protein product is CATSWDKSSYEQYF. Complete variable domain (other parts from reference TRBV7-9 and TRBJ2-7): DTGVSQNPRHKITKRGQNVTFRCDPISEHNRLYWYRQTLGQGPEFLTYFQNEAQLEKSRLLSDRFSAERPKGSFSTLEIQRTEQGDSAMYLCATSWDKSSYEQYFGPGTRLTVT.

CDR3 residues: CASSGQARNTEAFF. Written as DNA, the CDR3 is TGTGCCAGCAGCGGACAGGCGCGGAACACTGAAGCTTTCTTT. The chain uses TRBV9 and TRBJ1-1, with a possible D match to TRBD1 (6 bases). Germline CDR1 and CDR2: SGDLS and YYNGEE. The CDR3 extends over 14 amino acids. V lost 3 bases and J lost 1, with 10 bases in between.

V usage is TRBV19 and J usage is TRBJ2-7; 9 positions match TRBD1. This CDR3 is built from 13 residues. CDR1 is LNHDA and CDR2 is SQIVND in the germline V gene (reference sequence). V lost 4 bases and J lost 3; bases outside the gene matches: 1. The CDR3 loop is CASSTDRGYEQYF. In DNA form, the CDR3 reads TGTGCCAGTAGTACGGACAGGGGCTACGAGCAGTACTTC.